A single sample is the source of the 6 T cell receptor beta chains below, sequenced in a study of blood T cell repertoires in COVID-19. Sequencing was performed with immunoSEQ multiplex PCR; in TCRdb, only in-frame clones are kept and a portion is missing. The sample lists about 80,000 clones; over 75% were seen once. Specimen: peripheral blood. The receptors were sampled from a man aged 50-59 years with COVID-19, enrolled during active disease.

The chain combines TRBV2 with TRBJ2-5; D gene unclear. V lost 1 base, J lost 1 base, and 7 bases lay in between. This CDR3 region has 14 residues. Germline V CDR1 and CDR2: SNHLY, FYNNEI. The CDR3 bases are TGTGCCAGCAGTGAAGTCTTAGTCCAAGAGACCCAGTACTTC. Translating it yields CASSEVLVQETQYF. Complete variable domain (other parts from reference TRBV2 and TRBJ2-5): EPEVTQTPSHQVTQMGQEVILRCVPISNHLYFYWYRQILGQKVEFLVSFYNNEISEKSEIFDDQFSVERPDGSNFTLKIRSTKLEDSAMYFCASSEVLVQETQYFGPGTRLLVL.

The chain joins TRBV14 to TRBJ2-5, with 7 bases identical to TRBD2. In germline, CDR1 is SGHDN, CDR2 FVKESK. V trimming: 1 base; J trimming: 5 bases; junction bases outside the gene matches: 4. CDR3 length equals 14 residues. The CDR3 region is CASSQVGGRETQYF. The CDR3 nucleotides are TGTGCCAGCAGCCAAGTCGGGGGGAGGGAGACCCAGTACTTC.

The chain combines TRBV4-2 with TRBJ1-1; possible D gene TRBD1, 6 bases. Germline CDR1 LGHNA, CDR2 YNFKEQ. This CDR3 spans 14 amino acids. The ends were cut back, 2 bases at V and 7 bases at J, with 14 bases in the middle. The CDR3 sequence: CASSQLQGSVEAFF. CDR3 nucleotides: TGTGCCAGCAGCCAATTACAGGGTTCGGTTGAAGCTTTCTTT.

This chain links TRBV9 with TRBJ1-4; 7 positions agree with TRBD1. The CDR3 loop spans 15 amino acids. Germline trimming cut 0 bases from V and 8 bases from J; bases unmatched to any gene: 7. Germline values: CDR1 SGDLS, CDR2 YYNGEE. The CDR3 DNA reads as TGTGCCAGCAGCGTAGGGGACAGAGCCCACGAAAAACTGTTTTTT. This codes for CASSVGDRAHEKLFF. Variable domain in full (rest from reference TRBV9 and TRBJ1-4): DSGVTQTPKHLITATGQRVTLRCSPRSGDLSVYWYQQSLDQGLQFLIQYYNGEERAKGNILERFSAQQFPDLHSELNLSSLELGDSALYFCASSVGDRAHEKLFFGSGTQLSVL.

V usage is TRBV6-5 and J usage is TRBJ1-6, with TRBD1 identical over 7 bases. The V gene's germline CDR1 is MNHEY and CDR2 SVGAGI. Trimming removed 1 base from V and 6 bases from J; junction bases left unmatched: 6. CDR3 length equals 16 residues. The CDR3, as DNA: TGTGCCAGCAGTTACTTCCGTCAGGGGGGTAATTCACCCCTCCACTTT. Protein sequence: CASSYFRQGGNSPLHF.

The CDR3 DNA reads TGTGCCAGCAGAATATACAAGAACACTGAAGCTTTCTTT. It specifies CASRIYKNTEAFF. The chain combines TRBV6-5 with TRBJ1-1, with D unclear. Germline values: CDR1 MNHEY, CDR2 SVGAGI. The length of the CDR3 is 13 residues. V was shortened by 6 bases and J by 1 base, with 9 bases between the two germline ends.